This T cell receptor beta chain was documented in a study of regulatory T cells in long-lasting Graves disease. This clonotype showed up just a few times. Arm-PCR with iRepertoire HTBI primers amplified the CDR3 regions for these TCR beta libraries. How the authors handled the data: Identification yielded 62 TRBV and 13 to 15 TRBJ segments across samples. One entry per CDR3 protein, called by TCRdb with MiXCR from the multiplex PCR reads. What appears here as the V and J calls and clone size reflects TCRdb's work, not the paper's. Seen here are 400,000 to 500,000 distinct CDR3 sequences, around 15% observed once, and the top ten hold roughly 15%. Time point described: newly diagnosed GD, antithyroid drugs for less than 3 months. Researchers made the TCR library from RNA that was extracted from PBMCs. Graves' disease diagnoses used American Thyroid Association guidelines. Germline CDR1 and CDR2: SEHNR and FQNEAQ (reference sequence). The CDR3 is made up of 16 amino acids. Losses at the gene ends were 5 bases for V and 7 bases for J; bases not matched to a gene: 12.

The sample also formed part of further work on T cells in Graves' hyperthyroidism and ophthalmopathy. That source adds: Recently diagnosed hyperthyroidism of less than 2 months' duration affected patients aged 18 to 65.

This clonotype was obtained from a woman in her forties or fifties with Graves disease. Sequenced here: peripheral blood mononuclear cells (PBMCs), sampled at new diagnosis, from a patient treated with antithyroid drugs. V gene TRBV7-9 combines with J gene TRBJ2-1, with 9 bases fitting TRBD1. The CDR3 is CASSERTGALLNEQFF. The CDR3 region has the DNA TGTGCCAGCAGCGAAAGGACAGGGGCCCTTCTAAATGAGCAGTTCTTC.